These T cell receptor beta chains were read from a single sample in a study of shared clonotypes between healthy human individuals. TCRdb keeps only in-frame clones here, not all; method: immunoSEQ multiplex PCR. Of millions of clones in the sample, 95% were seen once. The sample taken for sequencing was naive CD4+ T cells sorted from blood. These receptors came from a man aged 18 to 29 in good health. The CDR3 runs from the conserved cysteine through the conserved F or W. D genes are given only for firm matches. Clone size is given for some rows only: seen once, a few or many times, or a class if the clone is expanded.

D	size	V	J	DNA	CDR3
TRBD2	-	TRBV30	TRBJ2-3	TGTGCCTGGAGTGTCGGACTAGCGGGGGGTAGCACAGATACGCAGTATTTT	CAWSVGLAGGSTDTQYF
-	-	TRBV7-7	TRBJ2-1	TGTGCTAGCAGCTTAGGTTACTACTCCTACAATGAGCAGTTCTTC	CASSLGYYSYNEQFF
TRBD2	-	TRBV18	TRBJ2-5	TGTGCCAGCTCGCCTACAGGGGCTAGCGGGGTTGAGACCCAGTACTTC	CASSPTGASGVETQYF
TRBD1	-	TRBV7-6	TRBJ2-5	TGTGCCAGCAGCCCCCGGGACAGGCCCTGGGAAACCCAGTACTTC	CASSPRDRPWETQYF
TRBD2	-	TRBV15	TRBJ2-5	TGTGCCACCAGCAGAGTGGGGACTAGGGGGAAAGAGACCCAGTACTTC	CATSRVGTRGKETQYF
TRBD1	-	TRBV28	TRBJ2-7	TGTGCCAGCAGCCCGACAGGGGGCAAATACGAGCAGTACTTC	CASSPTGGKYEQYF
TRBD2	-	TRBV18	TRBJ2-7	TGTGCCAGCTCACAGGGACGCGGGGGCTACGAGCAGTACTTC	CASSQGRGGYEQYF
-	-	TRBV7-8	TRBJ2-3	TGTGCCAGCAGCTTAGCAATGCGCACAGATACGCAGTATTTT	CASSLAMRTDTQYF
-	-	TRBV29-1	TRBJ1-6	TGCAGCCCAAGGCATCGGACCTATAATTCACCCCTCCACTTT	CSPRHRTYNSPLHF
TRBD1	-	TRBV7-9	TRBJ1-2	TGTGCCAGCAGCTTAACAGGGGAGAGCGCGTCGAATGGCTACACCTTC	CASSLTGESASNGYTF
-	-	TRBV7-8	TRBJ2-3	TGTGCCAGCAGCCCCCACTCCGGGACTTCCACAGATACGCAGTATTTT	CASSPHSGTSTDTQYF
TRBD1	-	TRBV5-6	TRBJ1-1	TGTGCCAGCAGCCCTACAGGGGGCTGGGCTTTCTTT	CASSPTGGWAFF
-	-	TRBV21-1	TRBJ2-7	TGTGCCAGCAGCAAAGGCGGCTACGAGCAGTACTTC	CASSKGGYEQYF
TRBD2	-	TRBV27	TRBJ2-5	TGTGCCAGCAGTTACGGGACTAGCGGGGCCCTTGGGACCCAGCACTTC	CASSYGTSGALGTQHF
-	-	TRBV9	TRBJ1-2	TGTGCCAGCAGCGTAGAGCCGGGGGGTAACTATGGCTACACCTTC	CASSVEPGGNYGYTF
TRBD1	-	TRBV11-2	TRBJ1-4	TGTGCCAGCAGCTCGTTCGAGGGGGCAGATGAAAAACTGTTTTTT	CASSSFEGADEKLFF
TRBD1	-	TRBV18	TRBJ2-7	TGTGCCAGCTCACCACTTGACAGGGGCGAGCAGTACTTC	CASSPLDRGEQYF
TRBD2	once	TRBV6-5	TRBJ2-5	TGTGCCAGCAGTTATGGGCTAGCGGGCCCAGGGACCCAGTACTTC	CASSYGLAGPGTQYF
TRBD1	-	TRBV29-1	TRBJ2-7	TGCAGCGTAGTGACAGGGACCTACGAGCAGTACTTC	CSVVTGTYEQYF
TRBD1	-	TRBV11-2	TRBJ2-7	TGTGCCAGCAGGCCCGGGACAGGGGGCCGCGAGCAGTACTTC	CASRPGTGGREQYF
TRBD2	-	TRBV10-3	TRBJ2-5	TGTGCCATCGGGGGACCGAGCGGGGGGAAGGAGACCCAGTACTTC	CAIGGPSGGKETQYF
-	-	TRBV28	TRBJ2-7	TGTGCCAGCTCAAGGGGGTTCGTCGAACCCTACGAGCAGTACTTC	CASSRGFVEPYEQYF
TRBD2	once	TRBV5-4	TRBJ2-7	TGTGCCAGCAGCTTGTCCGGGACTATTCCCTACGAGCAGTACTTC	CASSLSGTIPYEQYF
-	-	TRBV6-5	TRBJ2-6	TGTGCCAGCAGCTCCACAGGGTCTGGGGCCAACGTCCTGACTTTC	CASSSTGSGANVLTF
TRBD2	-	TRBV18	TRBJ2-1	TGTGCCAGCTCAGGGCTAGCGGGAGTTTCCAATGAGCAGTTCTTC	CASSGLAGVSNEQFF
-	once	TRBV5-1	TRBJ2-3	TGCGCCAGCAGCTTGCAATCTGGTGGGCGGACAGATACGCAGTATTTT	CASSLQSGGRTDTQYF
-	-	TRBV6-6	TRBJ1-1	TGTGCCAGCAGGTCCTCCGGGCCCCCTGAAGCTTTCTTT	CASRSSGPPEAFF
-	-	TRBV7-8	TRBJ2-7	TGTGCCAGCAGCACCCGACACCTGCCTGACTCCTACGAGCAGTACTTC	CASSTRHLPDSYEQYF
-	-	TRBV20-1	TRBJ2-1	TGCAGTGCCGCCCGGGGTGAGCAGTTCTTC	CSAARGEQFF
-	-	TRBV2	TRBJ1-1	TGTGCCAGCAGTCCCGGACCACAGGGCAGGAGCACTGAAGCTTTCTTT	CASSPGPQGRSTEAFF
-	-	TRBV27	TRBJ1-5	TGTGCCAGTTCACCCCTGGGACAAGAGAACAATCAGCCCCAGCATTTT	CASSPLGQENNQPQHF